The rows below give T cell receptor beta chains drawn from one sample of a study of human T cells and chemical hapten exposure. From the 5' RACE reads, TCRdb called clonotypes with MiXCR, one entry per CDR3 protein. The profile covers 80,000 or so distinct CDR3 sequences, with more than 15% appearing a single time and approximately 6.3% taken by the ten largest. The receptors shown here come from a female donor in good health. The CDR3 runs from the conserved cysteine through the conserved F or W. Each record gives: J gene, V gene, D gene, clone size, CDR3 protein, CDR3 DNA. D genes are given only for firm matches. A clone size is listed for some rows: how often the clone was seen (once, few, many), or a class if it is expanded.

TRBJ1-1	TRBV28	.	.	CASSSIPTTGRAFF	TGTGCCAGCAGTTCAATCCCCACCACAGGGAGGGCTTTCTTT
TRBJ2-3	TRBV30	.	few	CAWSVVDTDTQYF	TGTGCCTGGAGTGTGGTAGACACAGATACGCAGTATTTT
TRBJ2-5	TRBV2	.	.	CASSEGAQRQETQYF	TGTGCCAGCAGTGAAGGGGCCCAGCGTCAAGAGACCCAGTACTTC
TRBJ2-1	TRBV13	.	.	CASSLAGAVSEQFF	TGTGCCAGCAGCTTGGCAGGGGCGGTTAGCGAGCAGTTCTTC
TRBJ1-2	TRBV29-1	.	.	CSVEDTPRSVTF	TGCAGCGTTGAAGATACTCCCCGATCGGTCACCTTC
TRBJ2-1	TRBV7-2	TRBD2	.	CASGLAGDSEQFF	TGTGCCAGCGGACTAGCGGGAGATAGTGAGCAGTTCTTC
TRBJ2-3	TRBV27	.	few	CASRGGTGGTDTQYF	TGTGCCAGCAGAGGGGGGACGGGCGGCACAGATACGCAGTATTTT
TRBJ1-1	TRBV7-2	.	.	CASSLASRSLEAFF	TGTGCCAGCAGCTTAGCCTCTAGATCGCTTGAAGCTTTCTTT
TRBJ1-5	TRBV20-1	.	many	CSGGNGNQPQHF	TGCAGTGGGGGCAATGGGAATCAGCCCCAGCATTTT
TRBJ1-2	TRBV10-3	.	.	CAISGQRYGYTF	TGTGCCATCAGTGGGCAGAGATATGGCTACACCTTC
TRBJ2-7	TRBV27	.	.	CASGKLAKDYEQYF	TGTGCCAGCGGAAAATTAGCGAAGGACTACGAGCAGTACTTC
TRBJ2-6	TRBV19	.	few	CASWPGSSGANVLTF	TGTGCCAGTTGGCCGGGGAGCTCTGGGGCCAACGTCCTGACTTTC
TRBJ1-1	TRBV12-3/TRBV12-4	.	few	CASSHGYAENTEAFF	TGTGCCAGCAGTCATGGTTATGCAGAGAACACTGAAGCTTTCTTT
TRBJ1-5	TRBV5-4	TRBD1	few	CASSSTTGTGIGQPQHF	TGTGCCAGCAGCTCGACTACCGGGACAGGGATAGGCCAGCCCCAGCATTTT
TRBJ1-2	TRBV24-1	.	.	CATSAGGVDGYTF	TGTGCCACCAGTGCGGGGGGAGTCGATGGCTACACCTTC
TRBJ1-1	TRBV7-2	.	.	CASSRQMNTEAFF	TGTGCCAGCAGCAGACAGATGAACACTGAAGCTTTCTTT
TRBJ2-7	TRBV3-1	TRBD2	few	CASSYNGGDEQYF	TGTGCCAGCAGCTATAATGGGGGGGACGAGCAGTACTTC
TRBJ2-3	TRBV6-2/TRBV6-3	.	few	CASSYSASRSQYF	TGTGCCAGCAGTTACTCCGCCAGTCGATCGCAGTATTTT
TRBJ1-4	TRBV7-9	.	few	CASSSGRTTNEKLFF	TGTGCCAGCAGCTCCGGAAGGACAACTAATGAAAAACTGTTTTTT
TRBJ1-1	TRBV20-1	.	.	CSARDPRGENTEAFF	TGCAGTGCTAGAGATCCTAGGGGGGAGAACACTGAAGCTTTCTTT
TRBJ2-5	TRBV5-8	.	many	CASSLQETQYF	TGTGCCAGCAGCTTGCAAGAGACCCAGTACTTC
TRBJ1-4	TRBV4-3	.	.	CASSQDRGPEKLFF	TGCGCCAGCAGCCAAGATCGGGGGCCTGAAAAACTGTTTTTT
TRBJ1-2	TRBV20-1	.	.	CSARLNGGSNYGYTF	TGCAGTGCTAGGCTAAACGGGGGGTCTAACTATGGCTACACCTTC
TRBJ2-5	TRBV7-9	TRBD2	few	CASSFPPGGGGETQYF	TGTGCCAGCAGTTTCCCGCCCGGGGGGGGCGGAGAGACCCAGTACTTC
TRBJ1-1	TRBV27	.	.	CASSEGGYANTEAFF	TGTGCCAGCAGTGAGGGGGGGTATGCGAACACTGAAGCTTTCTTT
TRBJ1-5	TRBV6-1	.	few	CATYQTRGPQHF	TGTGCCACGTATCAAACCCGTGGGCCCCAGCATTTT
TRBJ2-2	TRBV29-1	TRBD1	once	CSARDSPTDTGELFF	TGCAGCGCACGGGACAGCCCGACCGACACCGGGGAGCTGTTTTTT
TRBJ1-1	TRBV2	.	.	CASSSVGTEAFF	TGTGCCAGCTCGTCAGTGGGCACTGAAGCTTTCTTT
TRBJ1-3	TRBV20-1	.	.	CSARGGEGGNTIYF	TGCAGTGCTAGAGGGGGAGAAGGAGGAAACACCATATATTTT
TRBJ1-5	TRBV6-6	.	.	CASSYVGTGRGQPQHF	TGTGCCAGCAGTTACGTTGGGACGGGGAGAGGTCAGCCCCAGCATTTT
TRBJ2-2	TRBV7-2	.	.	CASSTGVPGELFF	TGTGCCAGCAGCACAGGAGTTCCCGGGGAGCTGTTTTTT
TRBJ2-5	TRBV12-3/TRBV12-4	.	few	CASSLREETQYF	TGTGCCAGCAGTTTACGCGAAGAGACCCAGTACTTC
TRBJ1-1	TRBV28	TRBD1	many	CASSLNRGLNTEAFF	TGTGCCAGCAGTCTAAACAGGGGGCTGAACACTGAAGCTTTCTTT
TRBJ2-1	TRBV28	TRBD2	few	CASSLLGVIAGSSYNEQFF	TGTGCCAGCAGTTTATTGGGGGTCATAGCGGGCAGCTCCTACAATGAGCAGTTCTTC
TRBJ2-7	TRBV7-2	TRBD1	many	CASSSYRGQYEQYF	TGTGCCAGCAGCTCTTACAGGGGTCAGTACGAGCAGTACTTC
TRBJ2-2	TRBV6-1	TRBD2	many	CASSDRGRTGELFF	TGTGCCAGCAGTGATCGCGGGAGGACCGGGGAGCTGTTTTTT
TRBJ2-1	TRBV12-3/TRBV12-4	.	.	CASSLGLSSSYNEQFF	TGTGCCAGCAGTTTAGGACTCTCGAGCTCCTACAATGAGCAGTTCTTC
TRBJ2-3	TRBV28	.	many	CASSFMGTQYF	TGTGCCAGCAGTTTCATGGGTACGCAGTATTTT
TRBJ2-2	TRBV10-1	.	.	CASSGSPNTGELFF	TGCGCCAGCAGTGGTTCGCCGAACACCGGGGAGCTGTTTTTT
TRBJ1-4	TRBV20-1	.	few	CSARATSKGDEKLFF	TGCAGTGCTAGAGCCACCAGTAAGGGAGATGAAAAACTGTTTTTT
TRBJ1-2	TRBV7-9	.	.	CASTQGADYGYTF	TGTGCCAGCACACAGGGTGCGGACTATGGCTACACCTTC
TRBJ2-3	TRBV7-2	.	medium-sized	CASSSPRDAADTQYF	TGTGCCAGCAGCTCGCCAAGGGACGCCGCAGATACGCAGTATTTT
TRBJ1-1	TRBV7-2	.	.	CASSLQGFYTEAFF	TGTGCCAGCAGCTTACAGGGGTTCTACACTGAAGCTTTCTTT
TRBJ1-5	TRBV12-3/TRBV12-4	.	.	CASSSTQPSVGQPQHF	TGTGCCAGCAGTAGCACTCAGCCGTCCGTGGGTCAGCCCCAGCATTTT
TRBJ1-1	TRBV18	.	few	CASSPLNLETEAFF	TGTGCCAGCTCACCTTTAAACCTAGAGACTGAAGCTTTCTTT
TRBJ2-7	TRBV20-1	TRBD2	few	CSARRASGSYEQYF	TGCAGTGCTAGGCGGGCTAGCGGCTCCTACGAGCAGTACTTC
TRBJ1-6	TRBV7-9	.	once	CASRSGNNSPFHF	TGTGCCAGCAGATCGGGTAATAATTCACCCTTCCACTTT
TRBJ2-7	TRBV28	TRBD1	.	CASSIRGPYEQYF	TGTGCCAGCAGTATCAGGGGGCCCTACGAGCAGTACTTC
TRBJ2-4	TRBV20-1	TRBD2	many	CSAPQVASGRTKNIQYF	TGCAGTGCTCCCCAGGTAGCTAGCGGGAGAACCAAAAACATTCAGTACTTC
TRBJ2-1	TRBV6-2/TRBV6-3	TRBD2	.	CASKSGTLYHNEQFF	TGTGCCAGCAAAAGCGGGACCCTTTACCACAATGAGCAGTTCTTC
TRBJ2-1	TRBV29-1	.	medium-sized	CSAHFPDSYNEQFF	TGCAGCGCCCACTTCCCCGACAGTTACAATGAGCAGTTCTTC
TRBJ2-3	TRBV18	TRBD2	few	CASSILAGAPDTQYF	TGTGCCAGCTCAATCCTAGCGGGAGCCCCAGATACGCAGTATTTT